This T cell receptor (beta chain) emerged from a study of CD8 T cells in Susac syndrome. The multiple sclerosis controls were treatment-naive patients affected by stable or active relapsing-remitting disease. Comment on this clonotype: Its antigen is currently unknown.

Study results and limitations: Only a relatively small number of individuals were included in the TCR sequencing and HLA analysis.

This CDR3 comprises 13 residues. The germline V gene has CDR1 SEHNR and CDR2 FQNEAQ (reference sequence). V was shortened by 6 bases and J by 3 bases, with 12 bases between the two germline ends. Random hexamers were used to reverse transcribe an amount of roughly 0.5 to 1 ug RNA. The method of amplification for TCR beta CDR3 was immunoSEQ multiplex PCR, covering 54 Vbeta and 13 Jbeta. TCRdb called the immunoSEQ multiplex PCR reads again in MiXCR, with one record for every CDR3 protein. The table shows about 57,000 distinct CDR3 sequences, with 93% occurring only once. The chain links TRBV7-9 to TRBJ2-7; D gene uncertain. The sequence came from a human donor with multiple sclerosis. The sequenced sample was CD8+ T cells from PBMCs. CDR3 bases: TGTGCCAGCAGTCCAGGTTTCCGCTACGAGCAGTACTTC. It translates to CASSPGFRYEQYF.